The clone carrying this T cell receptor beta chain appeared once. Its matching antigen is unknown. The DNA is omitted, as the CDR3 cannot be located on it reliably, and the CDR3 follows TCRdb's listing. Sequencing was performed with immunoSEQ multiplex PCR; in TCRdb, only in-frame clones are kept and a portion is missing. The sample has some 200,000 clones, 79% seen once. This record comes from a study of cytotoxic CD8 clonotypes in ibrutinib-treated CLL. Overall study: After a median of 68 months, roughly 15 patients stayed remitted and approximately twelve progressed; responses had been partial in around 24 and complete in 2.

The CDR3 contains 12 residues when both ends are counted. Germline CDR1 MNHEY, CDR2 SMNVEV (reference sequence). Whole-study findings and limits: T-cell clonality at baseline went above that of age-matched healthy donors and rose and fell with circulating CD8+ T-cell counts.

This TCR was sampled from a human donor with chronic lymphocytic leukemia. The sequenced sample was PBMCs, obtained after 12 months of ibrutinib treatment. The rearrangement links TRBV27 to TRBJ2-3; TRBD2, the table's D call, lacks a check against the DNA. This CDR3 reads CASSFASGSEYF.